This section outlines one T cell receptor (beta chain) sequence together with its context. Sequencing was performed with immunoSEQ multiplex PCR; in TCRdb, only in-frame clones are kept and a portion is missing. The table lists hundreds of thousands of clones, around 78% of them singletons. The sample belongs to a study of shared T cell receptors in the human thymus. J gave up 0 bases and V 6 bases, and 18 bases lay outside the gene matches. The germline V gene has CDR1 MNHEY and CDR2 SMNVEV (reference sequence). The CDR3 contains 20 residues. The same sample was also studied in work on human thymus T cells. From that report: The thymus was resected at corrective cardiac surgery. Related research found strongly overlapping thymic repertoires in unrelated individuals.

Sequenced sample: thymocytes. The chain is built from TRBV27 and TRBJ2-1; 9 bases fit TRBD2. This receptor was identified in a boy younger than two with a congenital heart defect. This CDR3 reads CASSPRLAETNCSSYNEQFF. The CDR3 DNA is TGTGCCAGCAGCCCAAGACTAGCGGAGACCAACTGCAGCTCCTACAATGAGCAGTTCTTC.